The source of this T cell receptor beta chain is a study of T cells in Graves' hyperthyroidism and ophthalmopathy. Template material for amplifying TCR beta CDR3 regions consisted of RNA transcripts. Using the HTBI primer set, a first-round RT-PCR was run on the TCR CDR3. TCRdb processed the multiplex PCR reads anew with MiXCR; each CDR3 protein has one entry. Found here are about 840,000 distinct CDR3 sequences, roughly 37% of them singletons; the top ten hold 7% to 10%. Study results and caveats: Researchers report that a 13 V-J model separated ophthalmopathy from stable hyperthyroidism.

With regard to this clonotype: The antigen is not known. Its ends do not fully match the called genes, so a read error is possible.

From germline, CDR1 is SQVTM and CDR2 ANQGSEA. This CDR3 is built from 14 residues. The sequencing input was blood. The TCR originated in a young man with Graves' hyperthyroidism. The V gene is TRBV29-1, the J gene TRBJ2-6, with TRBD2 matching over 13 bases. The chain's CDR3 is CSVLGLAGAYVLTF. In nucleotides, the CDR3 is TGCAGCGTCCTCGGACTAGCGGGGGCCTACGTCCTGACTTTC. The variable domain in full, completed from reference TRBV29-1 and TRBJ2-6, reads SAVISQKPSRDICQRGTSLTIQCQVDSQVTMMFWYRQQPGQSLTLIATANQGSEATYESGFVIDKFPISRPNLTFSTLTVSNMSPEDSSIYLCSVLGLAGAYVLTFGAGSRLTVL.